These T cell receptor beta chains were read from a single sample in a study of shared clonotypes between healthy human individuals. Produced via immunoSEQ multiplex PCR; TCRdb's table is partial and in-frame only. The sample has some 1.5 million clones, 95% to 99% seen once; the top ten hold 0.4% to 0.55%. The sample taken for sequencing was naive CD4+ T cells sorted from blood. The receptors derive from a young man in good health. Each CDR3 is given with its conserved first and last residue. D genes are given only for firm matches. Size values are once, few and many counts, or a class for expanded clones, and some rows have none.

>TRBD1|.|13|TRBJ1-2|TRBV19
TGTGCCAGTAGCATGGACAGGCTCTATGGCTACACCTTC
CASSMDRLYGYTF
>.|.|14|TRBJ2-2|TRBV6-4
TGTGCCAGCAGTGTACAGGGAAACACCGGGGAGCTGTTTTTT
CASSVQGNTGELFF
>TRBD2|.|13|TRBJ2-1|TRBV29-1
TGCAGCGCGGGACTAGGCTTCTCATATGAGCAGTTCTTC
CSAGLGFSYEQFF
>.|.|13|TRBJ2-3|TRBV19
TGTGCCAGTAGTATATCTCGACAGGCGGCGCAGTATTTT
CASSISRQAAQYF
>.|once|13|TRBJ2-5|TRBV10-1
TGCGCCAGCAGTGATGGGACCAAGGGGACCCAGTACTTC
CASSDGTKGTQYF
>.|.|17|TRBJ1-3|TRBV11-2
TGTGCCAGCAGCCTAGGATTGGAGGGCAGCTCTGGAAACACCATATATTTT
CASSLGLEGSSGNTIYF
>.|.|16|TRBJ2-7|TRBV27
TGTGCCAGCAAAACTATCCGGGCCGGAGACTCCTACGAGCAGTACTTC
CASKTIRAGDSYEQYF
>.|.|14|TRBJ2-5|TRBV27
TGTGCCAGCAGTTCCCTCTCCCGCCCGGAGACCCAGTACTTC
CASSSLSRPETQYF
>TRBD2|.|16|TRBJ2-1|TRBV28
TGTGCCATCGAAGCGGGAGATGATAATTACTACAATGAGCAGTTCTTC
CAIEAGDDNYYNEQFF
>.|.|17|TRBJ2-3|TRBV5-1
TGCGCCAGCAGCCTAACCGCTCGAAGCGGGAGCACAGATACGCAGTATTTT
CASSLTARSGSTDTQYF
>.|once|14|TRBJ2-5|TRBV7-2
TGTGCCAGCAGCTTCGGGACCCTACAAGAGACCCAGTACTTC
CASSFGTLQETQYF
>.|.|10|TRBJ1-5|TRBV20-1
TGCAGTGCTCGGGGCTTGACCCAGCATTTT
CSARGLTQHF
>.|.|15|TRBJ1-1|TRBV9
TGTGCCAGCAGCTTGGGGCGCCTAGCGAACACTGAAGCTTTCTTT
CASSLGRLANTEAFF
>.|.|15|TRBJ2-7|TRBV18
TGTGCCAGCACCAATACCGGGACCCGGACGTACGAGCAGTACTTC
CASTNTGTRTYEQYF
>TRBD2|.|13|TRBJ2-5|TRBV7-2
TGTGCCAGCAGCTTTGCGGGGGAAGAGACCCAGTACTTC
CASSFAGEETQYF
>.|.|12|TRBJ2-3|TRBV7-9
TGTGCCAGCAGCTTAGTCCCGGATACGCAGTATTTT
CASSLVPDTQYF